This record looks at one TCR beta chain sequence and its context. This sample is drawn from a study of T cell changes during pregnancy in multiple sclerosis. Clones were sequenced by immunoSEQ multiplex PCR, and TCRdb holds only the in-frame ones, with some missing. The sample holds around 92,000 clones; 85% to 95% are singletons and the top ten take more than 0.75%. Germline CDR1 MDHEN, CDR2 SYDVKM. The CDR3 sequence is 14 residues long. The trim removed 8 bases at V and 0 bases at J, leaving 1 base unmatched. This TCR was sampled from a female donor with multiple sclerosis, enrolled in a pregnancy study. V gene TRBV28 combines with J gene TRBJ2-3, with 11 nucleotides matching TRBD2. The sequencing used peripheral blood, collected after pregnancy. The CDR3 DNA is TGTGCCAGCTGGACTAGCGGGAGCACAGATACGCAGTATTTT. Its translation is CASWTSGSTDTQYF.